The 11 T cell receptor beta chains presented below share a single source sample, sequenced in a study of OX40 agonist ivuxolimab in advanced cancers. Sequencing was performed with immunoSEQ multiplex PCR; in TCRdb, only in-frame clones are kept and a portion is missing. The profile covers about 80,000 clones, with 70% to 90% appearing a single time and 25% taken by the ten largest. Sequences were derived from CD4+ or CD8+ T cells sorted from blood, sampled in a trial of the OX40 agonist ivuxolimab. The receptors come from an adult with an advanced solid tumor such as melanoma, head and neck, liver or kidney cancer.

V gene TRBV28 combines with J gene TRBJ1-1; D remains unclear. Germline V gene lookup returns CDR1 MDHEN and CDR2 SYDVKM. This CDR3 contains 14 residues. Trimming pared 2 bases from V and 5 bases from J, leaving 12 bases between. The CDR3 loop reads CASSLVSLGTEAFF. The CDR3, as DNA: TGTGCCAGCAGTTTAGTTTCCCTGGGGACTGAAGCTTTCTTT.

V and J are TRBV7-2 and TRBJ1-4, with no clear D. Germline V gene sequence: CDR1 SGHTA, CDR2 FQGNSA. The CDR3 is made up of 15 amino acids. V was shortened by 1 base and J by 3 bases, with 9 bases between the two germline ends. CDR3 DNA: TGTGCCAGCAGCTTAGAACCTGGGTCTAATGAAAAACTGTTTTTT. Protein sequence: CASSLEPGSNEKLFF.

The V and J genes are TRBV15 and TRBJ1-1; D remains ambiguous. Trimming cost V 1 base and J 4 bases, with 16 bases left between them. In germline, CDR1 is LNHNV, CDR2 YYDKDF (reference sequence). The CDR3 covers 16 residues. In DNA form, the CDR3 reads TGTGCCACCAGCAGAGGTCCCCGGGTTACCCTCACTGAAGCTTTCTTT. Translating it yields CATSRGPRVTLTEAFF.

The rearrangement joins TRBV7-9 to TRBJ2-2; perhaps TRBD1 as D (5 bases). V lost 5 bases and J lost 2, with 9 bases in between. The CDR3 runs 14 residues. Germline V gene lookup returns CDR1 SEHNR and CDR2 FQNEAQ (reference sequence). DNA for the CDR3: TGTGCCAGCAGCCAGACAGAAAACACCGGGGAGCTGTTTTTT. Translation gives CASSQTENTGELFF.

V is TRBV19 and J is TRBJ2-1; TRBD2 matches 7 bases. V gave up 2 bases and J gave up 7 bases; unmatched junction bases: 8. In germline, CDR1 is LNHDA, CDR2 SQIVND (reference sequence). The length of the CDR3 is 15 residues. CDR3 DNA: TGTGCCAGTAGTATACATGCCGGGGGAGGGAATGAGCAGTTCTTC. It specifies CASSIHAGGGNEQFF.

The chain has TRBV28 and TRBJ2-7, with D tentatively TRBD1 or TRBD2 (6 bases each). The germline gives CDR1 MDHEN, CDR2 SYDVKM. The CDR3 runs to 15 residues. Trimming stripped 4 bases from V and 2 bases from J, with 15 bases between. The CDR3 DNA sequence: TGTGCCAGCAGTTCCGGGGGCTACATTCCCTACGAGCAGTACTTC. The encoded protein is CASSSGGYIPYEQYF.

V usage is TRBV7-9 and J usage is TRBJ2-3; tentatively, D is TRBD2 (5 bases). The CDR3 spans 14 residues. The germline CDR1 and CDR2 sequences are SEHNR and FQNEAQ (reference sequence). V lost 5 bases and J lost 1, with 10 bases in between. The CDR3 DNA reads as TGTGCCAGCAGCGCCACAGCGGGCACAGATACGCAGTATTTT. Amino acid sequence: CASSATAGTDTQYF.

J is TRBJ2-3 and V is TRBV7-8, with a possible D match to TRBD1 (6 bases). Germline CDR1 reads SGHVS; CDR2 reads FQNEAQ. V lost 1 base, J lost 0 bases, and 11 bases lay in between. There are 16 residues in the CDR3. This CDR3 reads CASSLEGRGSTDTQYF. CDR3 nucleotides: TGTGCCAGCAGCTTAGAAGGCAGGGGTAGCACAGATACGCAGTATTTT.

This clone appeared once. This chain connects TRBV6-1 to TRBJ2-1, with 7 bases identical to TRBD1. Trimming took 7 bases from V and 7 from J; bases not matched to a gene: 4. This CDR3 region has 12 residues. From germline, CDR1 is MNHNS and CDR2 SASEGT. This CDR3 is CASKGGLNEQFF. In DNA form, the CDR3 reads TGTGCCAGCAAAGGGGGCCTTAATGAGCAGTTCTTC.

The chain has TRBV4-1 and TRBJ1-3; D remains unclear. With 4 bases removed from V and 0 bases from J, the gap between germline ends came to 4 bases. The CDR3 is made up of 13 amino acids. Germline V gives CDR1 MGHRA, CDR2 YSYEKL. The CDR3 DNA reads TGCGCCAGCAGCCCTAACTCTGGAAACACCATATATTTT. Translation gives CASSPNSGNTIYF.

The V gene is TRBV30, the J gene TRBJ1-2; a weak D match, TRBD1 (5 bases). The V gene's germline CDR1 is GTSNPN and CDR2 SVGIG (reference sequence). This CDR3 is 12 amino acids long. V lost 2 bases to trimming and J lost 8 bases, with 12 bases between them. The CDR3 DNA reads TGTGCCTGGAGTAGGGGTTCAGGAGGCTACACCTTC. It encodes CAWSRGSGGYTF.